The T cell receptor (beta chain) under discussion was sequenced for a study of T cells in Graves' hyperthyroidism and ophthalmopathy. Trimming removed 6 bases at V and 0 bases at J, with 6 bases between. This CDR3 comprises 13 residues. Germline loops: CDR1 MDHEN, CDR2 SYDVKM. This clonotype was detected only a few times. Its antigen is as yet unknown. Clinical symptoms, serum thyroxine, TRAb, thyroid ultrasound and orbital computed tomography established diagnosis. Study conclusions and caveats: Most expanded thyroid clonotypes above 0.001 recurred in blood. Ophthalmopathy onset followed model prediction by a median about six months.

From RNA transcripts, TCR beta CDR3 regions were amplified. The TCR CDR3 first-round RT-PCR relied on the HTBI primer set. TCRdb processed the multiplex PCR reads anew with MiXCR; each CDR3 protein has one entry. The sample shows 300,000 to 400,000 distinct CDR3 sequences, about 14% of them seen only once. This chain connects TRBV28 to TRBJ1-3; D gene uncertain. The sequencing input was blood. This clonotype originated in a woman under 40 with Graves' ophthalmopathy. CDR3 DNA sequence: TGTGCCAGCAGGGTGATCTCTGGAAACACCATATATTTT. Its translation is CASRVISGNTIYF.